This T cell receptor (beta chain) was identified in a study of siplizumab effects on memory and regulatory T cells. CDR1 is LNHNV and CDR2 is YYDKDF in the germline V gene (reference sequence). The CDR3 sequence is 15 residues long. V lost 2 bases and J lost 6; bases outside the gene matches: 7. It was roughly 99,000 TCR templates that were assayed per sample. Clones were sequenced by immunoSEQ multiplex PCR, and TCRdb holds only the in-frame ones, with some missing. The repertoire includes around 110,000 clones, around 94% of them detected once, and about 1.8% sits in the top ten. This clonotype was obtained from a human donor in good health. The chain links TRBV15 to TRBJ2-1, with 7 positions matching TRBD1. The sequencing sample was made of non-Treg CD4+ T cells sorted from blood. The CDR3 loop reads CATSRTRTGPNEQFF. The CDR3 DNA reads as TGTGCCACCAGCAGAACTCGGACAGGCCCCAATGAGCAGTTCTTC.